This T cell receptor (beta chain) was captured in a study of T cells after yellow fever vaccination (dated by TCRdb to the late 2010s). In terms of the full investigation: Staining for CD3, CD45RA, CCR7 and CD95 was used to sort memory subsets (EM, EMRA, CM and Tscm) on a BD FACS Aria III. Libraries from fractions with low cell numbers were prepared with the SMART-Seq v4 Ultra Low Input RNA kit. To follow T-cell clones before and after primary and booster YFV17D yellow fever vaccination, bulk TCR alpha and beta repertoires were sequenced over time. The cohort comprised two healthy male donors, one aged 18 to 29 and one aged 30 to 40 years. Bulk PBMC replicates and cell subsets were isolated from blood drawn at multiple timepoints before and after both primary and secondary immunization. Sorting of memory subsets took place on days 0, 15 and 45 and at 18 months after primary vaccination, as well as on days 0, 15 and 45 after the 30-year booster.

For CDR1 and CDR2, the germline V gene lists SGHVS and FQNEAQ. Trimming at the junction amounts to 3 bases on V and 2 bases on J, and the germline ends lie 13 bases apart. Inclusive of the bounding cysteine and phenylalanine, the CDR3 is 15 residues long. CDR3 DNA only is kept here, 45 bases in frame from base 1. Broad study findings and their caveats: After the booster, most of the clones that had expanded following primary vaccination were detected again (just under 97% of CD4 and around nine tenths of CD8), which suggests that memory was broadly maintained. The secondary T-cell response was found to be weaker but faster than the primary response, with a peak reached on day 5 rather than on day 15. A small fraction of clonotypes appeared in both the CD4 and CD8 compartments, likely as a result of convergent recombination. In the sorted memory subsets on day 0, nearly all of the vaccine-responding clonotypes fell below detection. The study included only a couple of donors, which limits how far the findings can be generalized. Computational filtering was required because FACS-sorted repertoires could contain abundant contaminating clonotypes from the bulk population.

Synthesis of TCR cDNA relied on 5'RACE template switching, a step that introduced a universal primer site along with unique molecular identifiers. Priming of cDNA synthesis was performed from both the TCR alpha and TCR beta constant segments. Library amplification involved two PCR steps, and the second step added sample barcodes and sequencing adapters. Sequencing of libraries was performed on Illumina HiSeq 2500 (2x100 bp) or NovaSeq (2x150 bp). As for the original processing: MIGEC handled demultiplexing of reads and collapsing into UMI consensus sequences, while MiXCR performed V(D)J alignment. Using edgeR on replicate PBMC samples, clonotypes were called vaccine-responding if FDR was below 0.01 and the log2 fold change was above 5 up to day 15. Each bulk clonotype received a CD4 or CD8 identity based on whether the sequenced CD4 or CD8 repertoire contained that clonotype at higher abundance. To estimate how each clone was distributed across memory phenotypes, clonotype frequencies in memory subsets were weighted by the numbers of FACS-sorted cells. In TCRdb, the public reads were trimmed at Q25 with fastp and aligned with MiXCR, with productive beta chains retained. Each entry merges the rows of one CDR3 protein and shows their most common DNA and genes. The V and J calls come from TCRdb's annotation, not from the publication. The sample table holds around 16,000 distinct CDR3 sequences, of which 4% were seen once. The top ten clones comprise around 0.4% of the sample.

The table lists this clonotype with many counts. Per-nucleotide qualities are absent, and no much larger clonotype sits a single base away. In the paper's terms, the treatment or condition label means: live attenuated yellow fever vaccine strain. PBMCs were isolated from peripheral blood using a standard Ficoll-Paque protocol. The RNeasy Micro Kit was used to extract RNA from sorted memory subsets. The sample here was PBMCs, either bulk or a sorted T-cell subset (CD4+, CD8+, memory, or dextramer-sorted; not recorded which), taken 15 days after the yellow fever booster vaccination. The source of this sequence is a man aged 25-45 years who received the YFV17D yellow fever vaccine. Here the chain combines TRBV7-8 and TRBJ2-5; a weak D assignment points to TRBD2 (6 bases agree). The DNA sequence follows: TGTGCCAGCAGCTTCGTGCCTAGCGCACAAGAGACCCAGTACTTC. It translates to CASSFVPSAQETQYF.